The 26 T cell receptor beta chains listed next were all sequenced from one sample in a study of T cells in women clearing cervical HPV infection. Some clones are missing from TCRdb's copy, which holds only in-frame ones; the method was immunoSEQ multiplex PCR. The sample includes around 30,000 clones. Sequenced input: blood buffy coat. These receptors all stem from a woman aged 18-70 years with a cervical HPV16 infection that either progressed to CIN3+ or cleared (not recorded which).

On this clone itself: The read falls 3 residues short of the CDR3 end, and the missing part is taken from the germline J gene. This chain connects TRBV30 to TRBJ2-2; 10 bases align to TRBD1. CDR1 and CDR2 from the germline V gene are GTSNPN and SVGIG (reference sequence). The CDR3 consists of 15 residues. J was trimmed by 5 bases and V by 8 bases; bases with no gene match: 11. CDR3 DNA (partial): TGTGCCCAAGCACGGGACAGGGGTAGGACCGGGGAG. Its translation: CAQARDRGRTGE. The CDR3, in full, reads CAQARDRGRTGELFF.

In the case of this clone: Sequencing ends 3 residues short of the CDR3 end; the germline J gene provides the rest. V is TRBV6-4 and J is TRBJ2-5; 13 bases are a match to TRBD2. CDR1 MRHNA and CDR2 SNTAGT come from the germline V gene. The CDR3 spans 15 residues. With V trimmed by 3 bases and J by 2 bases, 0 bases remained unmatched. The sequenced CDR3 bases are TGTGCCAGCAGTGAGACTAGCGGGGGGCAAGAGACC. Translated, it gives CASSETSGGQET. The CDR3 reads in full as CASSETSGGQETQYF.

In regard to this clone: The CDR3 goes on 3 residues after the read ends, and that part is filled in from the germline J gene. The genes are TRBV29-1 and TRBJ2-7; D not certain. Trimming cost V 4 bases and J 3 bases, with 4 bases left between them. The germline V gene encodes CDR1 SQVTM and CDR2 ANQGSEA. This CDR3 spans 10 amino acids. Partial CDR3 DNA: TGCAGCGTTGCAGGCTACGAG. It encodes CSVAGYE. From start to end, the CDR3 is CSVAGYEQYF.

The part of the CDR3 DNA that was read is TGTGCCAGCAGTTACTCGAGGGTAAATGAG. Translating gives CASSYSRVNE. The full CDR3 is CASSYSRVNEQFF. The V and J genes are TRBV6-2 or TRBV6-3 and TRBJ2-1, with a weak D call TRBD2 (5 bases). Read coverage stops 3 residues before the CDR3 terminus; the germline J gene supplies the remainder. CDR1 is MNHEY, CDR2 SVGEGT, per germline. The ends were cut back, 0 bases at V and 7 bases at J, with 7 bases in the middle. The length of the CDR3 is 13 residues.

Details on this clone: With the read ending 3 residues before the CDR3 end, the germline J gene is used to fill in that end. The J gene is TRBJ2-3, the V gene TRBV5-1, with D perhaps TRBD2 (6 bases). This CDR3 region has 16 residues. Germline CDR1 reads SGHRS; CDR2 reads YFSETQ. The CDR3 region is CASSSGLAFEQETQYF. Partial CDR3 DNA: TGCGCCAGCAGCTCCGGGCTAGCGTTCGAACAAGAGACG.

Comment on this clone: The read halts 3 residues ahead of the CDR3 end, with the missing end drawn from the germline J gene. This chain joins TRBV20-1 and TRBJ2-3; unclear D gene. From germline, CDR1 is DFQATT and CDR2 SNEGSKA (reference sequence). The length of the CDR3 is 11 residues. The CDR3 DNA, read in part, is TGCAGTGCGCTAGTATTCGGGACG. Amino acids: CSALVFGT. The complete CDR3 sequence is CSALVFGTQYF.

On this clone: The CDR3 goes on 3 residues after the read ends, and that part is filled in from the germline J gene. The chain employs TRBV2 and TRBJ2-3, with TRBD2 matching over 7 bases. The length of the CDR3 is 10 residues. Germline-derived CDR1 and CDR2 are SNHLY and FYNNEI. CDR3 protein: CAVSRETQYF. The CDR3 DNA, read in part, is TGTGCCGTTTCGCGGGAGACG.

Note on this clone: With the read ending 3 residues before the CDR3 end, the germline J gene is used to fill in that end. This chain links TRBV4-1 with TRBJ2-3; D is uncertain. Trimming removed 0 bases at V and 4 bases at J, with 17 bases between. Germline V CDR1 and CDR2: MGHRA, YSYEKL. The CDR3 loop spans 17 amino acids. CDR3 sequence: CASSQDLAYPAADTQYF. The DNA read from the CDR3 is TGCGCCAGCAGCCAAGATCTGGCTTACCCCGCGGCAGATACG.

With respect to this clone: Sequencing ends 3 residues short of the CDR3 end; the germline J gene provides the rest. This chain connects TRBV7-3 to TRBJ1-2; D possibly corresponds to TRBD1 (5 bases). Germline values: CDR1 SGHTA, CDR2 FQGTGA. This CDR3 has 14 amino acids. CDR3 in amino acids: CASSQGRQTDTYTF. Incomplete CDR3 DNA: TGTGCCAGCAGCCAGGGCCGTCAAACAGATACC.

With regard to this clone: The read ends 3 residues early relative to the CDR3; the germline J gene fills the gap. The chain uses TRBV7-8 and TRBJ1-4; 8 bases are a match to TRBD1. CDR3 length equals 16 residues. Germline V gene sequence: CDR1 SGHVS, CDR2 FQNEAQ. CDR3 DNA (partial): TGTGCCAGCAGCACCCTAGGACAGGGCCAAAATTCACCA. Its translation is CASSTLGQGQNSP. From start to end, the CDR3 is CASSTLGQGQNSPLFF.

About this clone: The read halts 3 residues ahead of the CDR3 end, with the missing end drawn from the germline J gene. The gene calls are TRBV18 and TRBJ1-2; D not certain. This CDR3 has 18 amino acids. Per germline, CDR1 KGHSH and CDR2 LQKENI. CDR3 DNA (partial): TGTGCCAGCTCACCAGATGTGGTAAGGCGAGGGTATTACAATGAC. It translates to CASSPDVVRRGYYND. In full, the CDR3 reads CASSPDVVRRGYYNDYTF.

On this clone itself: The sequenced fragment ends 3 residues before the CDR3 boundary, so the rest is inferred from the germline J gene. The chain combines TRBV7-8 with TRBJ1-2; 7 bases align to TRBD1. Germline assignment: CDR1 SGHVS and CDR2 FQNEAQ. The CDR3 extends over 15 amino acids. Incomplete CDR3 DNA: TGTGCCAGCAGCATGACGACAGGGCTAGGCGGGGGC. Encoded protein: CASSMTTGLGGG. The full CDR3 protein reads CASSMTTGLGGGYTF.

As to this clone: The read comes to an end 3 residues before the CDR3 does, leaving the germline J gene to fill in the end. The chain carries TRBV20-1 and TRBJ2-4; D is perhaps TRBD2 (6 bases). Deletions cut 2 bases from V and 0 bases from J, with 11 bases between. CDR3 size: 15 residues. Germline V gene lookup returns CDR1 DFQATT and CDR2 SNEGSKA (reference sequence). Partial CDR3 DNA: TGCAGTGCTAGAAGGCAGGGACTAGCCAAAAACATT. Residues: CSARRQGLAKNI. The CDR3, in full, reads CSARRQGLAKNIQYF.

CDR3 DNA, as far as it was read: TGCAGCGTTGGAGGGGACAGCTTCTATGGC. Translated: CSVGGDSFYG. The whole CDR3 sequence is CSVGGDSFYGYTF. This sequence joins TRBV29-1 and TRBJ1-2, with 7 bases aligning to TRBD1. The read gets to within 3 residues of the CDR3 end, and the germline J gene fills in the rest. The CDR3 runs to 13 residues. Trimming removed 4 bases from V and 4 bases from J; junction bases left unmatched: 6. CDR1 is SQVTM and CDR2 is ANQGSEA in the germline V gene.

To note about this clone: The CDR3 goes on 3 residues after the read ends, and that part is filled in from the germline J gene. V usage is TRBV19 and J usage is TRBJ1-2, with 8 bases matching TRBD1. Germline V lookup: CDR1 LNHDA, CDR2 SQIVND (reference sequence). The CDR3 extends over 15 amino acids. The CDR3 here is CASSIVQGARYDYTF. CDR3 DNA (partial): TGTGCCAGTAGTATAGTCCAGGGGGCGAGGTACGAC.

Comments on this clone: The CDR3 goes on 3 residues after the read ends, and that part is filled in from the germline J gene. The chain has TRBV2 and TRBJ2-7, with 8 bases fitting TRBD1. CDR1 and CDR2 (germline): SNHLY, FYNNEI. J gave up 2 bases and V 8 bases, and 8 bases lay outside the gene matches. The CDR3 is 14 residues long. CDR3 residues: CASEETGETYEQYF. The DNA read from the CDR3 is TGTGCCAGCGAGGAGACAGGGGAAACCTACGAG.

Concerning this clone itself: The read stops 3 residues short of the end of the CDR3; the missing end is completed from the germline J gene. V gene TRBV29-1 combines with J gene TRBJ1-2; TRBD1 aligns across 9 bases. CDR3 length: 12 residues. V lost 5 bases to trimming and J lost 4 bases; unmatched junction nucleotides: 2. Germline V gene data show CDR1 as SQVTM and CDR2 as ANQGSEA. CDR3 sequence reads: CSVSDRGYGYTF. The covered CDR3 bases are TGCAGCGTTTCGGACAGGGGCTATGGC.

Comments on this clone: The read is 3 residues too short to cover the CDR3 end, so that end is filled in from the germline J gene. The chain joins TRBV20-1 to TRBJ1-2; possible D gene TRBD1, 6 bases. CDR1 is DFQATT, CDR2 SNEGSKA, per germline (reference sequence). This CDR3 is 13 amino acids long. V lost 6 bases and J 6 bases, leaving 17 bases between the germline ends. This CDR3 reads CSARAQGRNGYTF. The CDR3 DNA, read in part, is TGCAGTGCCAGGGCTCAGGGGCGGAATGGC.

Concerning this clone: The read gets to within 3 residues of the CDR3 end, and the germline J gene fills in the rest. The rearrangement uses TRBV7-6 and TRBJ2-3, with D perhaps matching TRBD1 (5 bases). Germline V gene sequence: CDR1 SGHVS, CDR2 FNYEAQ. CDR3 length equals 16 residues. CDR3 sequence reads: CASSLATQGSEGTQYF. The CDR3 DNA, read in part, is TGTGCCAGCAGCTTGGCCACTCAGGGTTCAGAAGGGACG.

Regarding this clone: The CDR3 extends 3 residues past the end of the read, so its final part is completed from the germline J gene. The chain joins TRBV7-3 to TRBJ1-1, with D maybe TRBD1 (5 bases). In germline, CDR1 is SGHTA, CDR2 FQGTGA. Trimming pared 5 bases from V and 5 bases from J, leaving 15 bases between. CDR3 size: 14 residues. Partial CDR3 DNA: TGTGCCAGCAGCCCAGGAACCGGGGGGACTGAA. Translated: CASSPGTGGTE. The CDR3, in full, reads CASSPGTGGTEAFF.

As concerns this clone: From the germline J gene comes the end of the CDR3, since the read stops 3 residues before it. The chain couples TRBV20-1 to TRBJ1-5, with 11 bases that match TRBD1. Germline trimming cut 1 base from V and 0 bases from J; bases unmatched to any gene: 5. The CDR3 totals 17 residues. Germline CDR1 reads DFQATT; CDR2 reads SNEGSKA (reference sequence). The CDR3 here is CSARGGTGGYSNQPQHF. Incomplete CDR3 DNA: TGCAGTGCTAGAGGCGGGACAGGGGGATATAGCAATCAGCCC.

Regarding this clone: With the read ending 3 residues before the CDR3 end, the germline J gene is used to fill in that end. The J gene is TRBJ2-1, the V gene TRBV19, with TRBD1 matching 8 bases. Per germline, CDR1 LNHDA and CDR2 SQIVND (reference sequence). This CDR3 has 16 amino acids. The V segment lost 4 bases and the J segment 0 bases; nucleotides outside the gene matches: 5. The sequenced CDR3 bases are TGTGCCAGTAGTAGGACAGGGCCCAGCTCCTACAATGAG. Protein sequence: CASSRTGPSSYNE. The whole CDR3 sequence reads CASSRTGPSSYNEQFF.

A word on this clone: The DNA ends 3 residues before the CDR3 does, and the rest of the CDR3 is filled in from the germline J gene. The V gene is TRBV10-1, the J gene TRBJ2-5; TRBD1 matches 7 bases. This CDR3 contains 17 residues. Germline loops: CDR1 WNHNN, CDR2 SYGVQD (reference sequence). V shed 5 bases, J shed 3 bases, and the junction held 15 bases outside the gene matches. CDR3 bases read: TGCGCCAGCAGTTCGTTAACCGGGACAGATAGGAAAGAGACC. It yields the protein CASSSLTGTDRKET. Given in full, the CDR3 is CASSSLTGTDRKETQYF.

Points on this clone: Read sequence stops 3 residues before the CDR3 end, and the germline J gene provides the missing end. The V gene is TRBV19, the J gene TRBJ1-1; the match to TRBD1 covers 7 bases. Trimming removed 9 bases from V and 2 bases from J; junction bases left unmatched: 9. The CDR3 contains 14 residues. Germline V gene lookup returns CDR1 LNHDA and CDR2 SQIVND (reference sequence). This CDR3 reads CASCMTGTNTEAFF. The sequenced CDR3 bases are TGTGCCAGCTGTATGACAGGGACTAACACTGAA.

CDR3 DNA (partial): TGTGCCAGTAGTATAGATCAAGGGGGCTCTTACAATGAG. Amino acids: CASSIDQGGSYNE. The entire CDR3 protein reads CASSIDQGGSYNEQFF. This chain links TRBV19 with TRBJ2-1; 7 bases align to TRBD1. The read finishes 3 residues shy of the CDR3 end, and the germline J gene is used to complete it. With V trimmed by 0 bases and J by 4 bases, 6 bases remained unmatched. Per germline, CDR1 LNHDA and CDR2 SQIVND (reference sequence). This CDR3 comprises 16 residues. Full variable domain (remainder filled in from reference TRBV19 and TRBJ2-1): DGGITQSPKYLFRKEGQNVTLSCEQNLNHDAMYWYRQDPGQGLRLIYYSQIVNDFQKGDIAEGYSVSREKKESFPLTVTSAQKNPTAFYLCASSIDQGGSYNEQFFGPGTRLTVL.

Notes on this clone: The CDR3 is cut off 3 residues early in the read; its end comes from the germline J gene. V usage is TRBV19 and J usage is TRBJ1-4; unclear D gene. V was trimmed by 7 bases and J by 6 bases, leaving 12 bases between them. Germline CDR1 reads LNHDA; CDR2 reads SQIVND (reference sequence). CDR3 length: 13 amino acids. This chain's CDR3 is CASIDKYYEKLFF. The CDR3 DNA, read in part, is TGTGCCAGTATCGACAAGTACTATGAAAAA.